A selection of T cell receptor beta chains follows, all from one sample in a study of shared clonotypes between healthy human individuals. Clones were read by immunoSEQ multiplex PCR, and TCRdb kept only the in-frame ones, dropping some. The sample contains about 2.3 million clones, about 92% of which appear only once. The sequenced sample was naive CD4+ T cells from PBMCs. All receptors derive from a man aged 18 to 30 in good health. Some clones in this sample may be carry-over from other donors' samples. The conserved cysteine and the conserved F or W are not part of the CDR3 here.

>TRBV30|TRBJ1-3
AWRIQGSNGNTIY
>TRBV5-1|TRBJ2-1
ASSLGLGVNEQF
>TRBV5-8|TRBJ2-1
ASSRTSLVPTVLNEQF
>TRBV28|TRBJ1-5
ASTRVNQPQH
>TRBV19|TRBJ1-4
ASSLRGADEKLF
>TRBV18|TRBJ2-1
ASSPGFGTSGNEQF
>TRBV15|TRBJ2-7
ATSRGGTGEYEQY
>TRBV5-1|TRBJ1-4
ASSSTGLTATNEKLF
>TRBV30|TRBJ2-1
ACGTYNEQF
>TRBV25-1|TRBJ1-2
ASTGQGTNGYT
>TRBV28|TRBJ2-1
ASSFSRTSGMGEQF
>TRBV11-2|TRBJ2-7
ASSPRFTSYEQY
>TRBV7-2|TRBJ2-7
ASSRDIAGGPDEQY
>TRBV25-1|TRBJ1-6
ASSESGRGSPLH
>TRBV11-2|TRBJ2-1
ASSLDYPLIEQF
>TRBV7-9|TRBJ1-5
ASSWDGGGPQH
>TRBV7-9|TRBJ2-5
ASSRERASYEQY
>TRBV5-1|TRBJ2-1
ASRDSSGSSEQF
>TRBV6-5|TRBJ1-1
ASRYMGGDTEAF
>TRBV6-1|TRBJ2-7
ASMGHLGRYEQY
>TRBV18|TRBJ1-1
ASSPGQGAGGTEAF
>TRBV19|TRBJ2-1
ATAQGGYNEQF
>TRBV11-3|TRBJ2-3
ASSPGGLVRDTQY
>TRBV9|TRBJ2-3
ASSAMPGLITDTQY
>TRBV9|TRBJ1-3
ASSPYAQTGLGGNTIY
>TRBV28|TRBJ2-4
ASSTPGQAIQY
>TRBV6-1|TRBJ2-1
ATVRGQSYNEQF
>TRBV5-1|TRBJ2-1
ASSPGTSGYNEQF